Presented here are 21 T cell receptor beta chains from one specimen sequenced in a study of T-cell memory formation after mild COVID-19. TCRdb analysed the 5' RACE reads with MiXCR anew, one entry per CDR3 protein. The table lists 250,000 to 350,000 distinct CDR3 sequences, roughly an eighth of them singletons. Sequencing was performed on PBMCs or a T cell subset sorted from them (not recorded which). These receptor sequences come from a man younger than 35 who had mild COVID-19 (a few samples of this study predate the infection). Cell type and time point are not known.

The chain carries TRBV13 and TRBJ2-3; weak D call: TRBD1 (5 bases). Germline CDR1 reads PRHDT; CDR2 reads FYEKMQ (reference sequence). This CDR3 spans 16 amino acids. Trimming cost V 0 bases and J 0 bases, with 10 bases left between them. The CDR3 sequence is CASSLGWGPSTDTQYF. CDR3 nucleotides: TGTGCCAGCAGCTTAGGGTGGGGCCCAAGCACAGATACGCAGTATTTT.

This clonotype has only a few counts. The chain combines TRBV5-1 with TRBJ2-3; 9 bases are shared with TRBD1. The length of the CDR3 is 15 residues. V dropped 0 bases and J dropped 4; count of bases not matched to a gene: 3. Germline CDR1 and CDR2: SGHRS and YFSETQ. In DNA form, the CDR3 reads TGCGCCAGCAGCTTGGGACAGGGGGTCCCAGATACGCAGTATTTT. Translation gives CASSLGQGVPDTQYF.

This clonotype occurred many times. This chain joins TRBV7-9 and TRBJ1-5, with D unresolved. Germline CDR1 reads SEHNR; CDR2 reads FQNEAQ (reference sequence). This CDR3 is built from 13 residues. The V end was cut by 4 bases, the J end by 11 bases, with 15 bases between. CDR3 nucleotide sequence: TGTGCCAGCAGCTCGGGGTGGGAGTTGGCCCAGCATTTT. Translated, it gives CASSSGWELAQHF.

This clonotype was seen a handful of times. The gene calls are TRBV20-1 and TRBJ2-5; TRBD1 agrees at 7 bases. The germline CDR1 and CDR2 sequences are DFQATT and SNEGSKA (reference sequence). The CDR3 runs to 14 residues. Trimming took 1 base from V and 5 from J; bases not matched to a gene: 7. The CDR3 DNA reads TGCAGTGCTAGAGGAATCAACAGGGGCGAGACCCAGTACTTC. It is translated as CSARGINRGETQYF.

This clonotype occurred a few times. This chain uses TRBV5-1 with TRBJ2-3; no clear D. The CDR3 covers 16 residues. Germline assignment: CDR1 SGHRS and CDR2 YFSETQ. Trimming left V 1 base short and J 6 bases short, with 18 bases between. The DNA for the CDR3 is TGCGCCAGCAGCTTGAAGGATGGGGTTATCCTGGATACGCAGTATTTT. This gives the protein CASSLKDGVILDTQYF.

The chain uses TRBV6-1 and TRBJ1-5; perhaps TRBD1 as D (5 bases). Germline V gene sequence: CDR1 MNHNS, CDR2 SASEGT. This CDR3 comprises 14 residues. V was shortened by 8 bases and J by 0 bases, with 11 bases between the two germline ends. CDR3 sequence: CASPGPFSNQPQHF. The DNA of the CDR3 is TGTGCCAGCCCGGGACCGTTTAGCAATCAGCCCCAGCATTTT.

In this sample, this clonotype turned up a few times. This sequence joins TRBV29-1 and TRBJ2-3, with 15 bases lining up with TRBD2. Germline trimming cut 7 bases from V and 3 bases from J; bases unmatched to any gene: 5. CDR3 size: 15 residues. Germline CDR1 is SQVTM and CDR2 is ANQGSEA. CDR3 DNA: TGCAGCGCCCGCGGGACTAGCGGGGGGACAGATACGCAGTATTTT. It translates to CSARGTSGGTDTQYF.

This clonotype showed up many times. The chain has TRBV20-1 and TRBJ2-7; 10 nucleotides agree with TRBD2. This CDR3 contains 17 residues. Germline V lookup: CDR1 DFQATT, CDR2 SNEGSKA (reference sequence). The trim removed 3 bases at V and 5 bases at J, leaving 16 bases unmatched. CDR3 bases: TGCAGTGCTAGCCCGATAACTAGCGGGGTAGGTAACCACGAGCAGTACGTC. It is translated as CSASPITSGVGNHEQYV.

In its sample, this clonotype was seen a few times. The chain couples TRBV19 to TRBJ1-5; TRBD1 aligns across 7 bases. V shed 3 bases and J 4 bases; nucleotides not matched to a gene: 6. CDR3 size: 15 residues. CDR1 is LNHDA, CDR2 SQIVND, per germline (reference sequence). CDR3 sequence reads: CASSITGARNQPQHF. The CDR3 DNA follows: TGTGCCAGTAGTATCACAGGGGCCAGAAATCAGCCCCAGCATTTT.

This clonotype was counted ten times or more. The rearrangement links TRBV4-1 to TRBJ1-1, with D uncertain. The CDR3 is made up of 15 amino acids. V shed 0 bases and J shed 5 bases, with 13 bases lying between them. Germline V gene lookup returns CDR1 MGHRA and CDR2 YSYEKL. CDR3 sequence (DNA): TGCGCCAGCAGCCAAGAAGTGGCAGGTGGGACTGAAGCTTTCTTT. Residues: CASSQEVAGGTEAFF.

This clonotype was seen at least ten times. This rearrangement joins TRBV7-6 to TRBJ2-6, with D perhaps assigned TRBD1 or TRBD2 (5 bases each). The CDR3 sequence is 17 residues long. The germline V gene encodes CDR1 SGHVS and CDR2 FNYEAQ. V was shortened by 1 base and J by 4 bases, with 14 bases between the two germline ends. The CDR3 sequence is CASSLGFRGSGANVLTF. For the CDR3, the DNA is TGTGCCAGCAGCTTAGGCTTTCGGGGCTCGGGGGCCAACGTCCTGACTTTC.

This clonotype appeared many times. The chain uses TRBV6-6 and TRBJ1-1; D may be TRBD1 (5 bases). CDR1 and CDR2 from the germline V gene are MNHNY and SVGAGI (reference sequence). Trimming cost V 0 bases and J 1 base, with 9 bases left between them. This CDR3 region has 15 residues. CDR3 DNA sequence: TGTGCCAGCAGTTACTCGAGGGGTCGGAACACTGAAGCTTTCTTT. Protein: CASSYSRGRNTEAFF.

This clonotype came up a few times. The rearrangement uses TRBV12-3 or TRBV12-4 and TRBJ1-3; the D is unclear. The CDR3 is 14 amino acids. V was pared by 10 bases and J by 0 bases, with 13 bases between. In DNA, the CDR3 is TGTGCCACCACTCCGACTGTCTCTGGAAACACCATATATTTT. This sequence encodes CATTPTVSGNTIYF.

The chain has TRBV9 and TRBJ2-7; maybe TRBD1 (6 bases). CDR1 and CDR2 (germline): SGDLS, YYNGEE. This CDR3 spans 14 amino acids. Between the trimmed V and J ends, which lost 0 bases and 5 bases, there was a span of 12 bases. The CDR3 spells CASSVEGEPDEQYF. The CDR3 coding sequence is TGTGCCAGCAGCGTAGAGGGGGAACCGGACGAGCAGTACTTC.

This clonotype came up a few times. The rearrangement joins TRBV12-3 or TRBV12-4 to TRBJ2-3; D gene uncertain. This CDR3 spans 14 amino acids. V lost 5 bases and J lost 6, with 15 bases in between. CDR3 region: CASSLIPLLDTQYF. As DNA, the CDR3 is TGTGCCAGCAGTCTGATTCCTCTCCTGGATACGCAGTATTTT.

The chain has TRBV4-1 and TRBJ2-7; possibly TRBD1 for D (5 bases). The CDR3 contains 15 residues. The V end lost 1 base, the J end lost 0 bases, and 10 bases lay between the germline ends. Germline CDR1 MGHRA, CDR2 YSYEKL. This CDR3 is CASSQVQGSSYEQYV. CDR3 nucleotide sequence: TGCGCCAGCAGCCAAGTTCAGGGTAGCTCCTACGAGCAGTACGTC.

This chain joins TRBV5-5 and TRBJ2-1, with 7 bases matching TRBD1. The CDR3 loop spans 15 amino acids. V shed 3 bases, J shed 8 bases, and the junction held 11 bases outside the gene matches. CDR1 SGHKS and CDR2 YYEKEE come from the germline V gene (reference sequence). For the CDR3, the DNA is TGTGCCAGCAGCTCGGGCCGAGGGGGCGACGATGAGCAGTTCTTC. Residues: CASSSGRGGDDEQFF.

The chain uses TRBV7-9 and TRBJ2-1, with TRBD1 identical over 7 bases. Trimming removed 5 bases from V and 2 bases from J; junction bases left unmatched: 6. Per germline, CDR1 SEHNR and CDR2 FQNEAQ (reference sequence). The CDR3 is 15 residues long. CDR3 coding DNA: TGTGCCAGCAGCAGACAGGGCTCCCCCTACAATGAGCAGTTCTTC. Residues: CASSRQGSPYNEQFF.

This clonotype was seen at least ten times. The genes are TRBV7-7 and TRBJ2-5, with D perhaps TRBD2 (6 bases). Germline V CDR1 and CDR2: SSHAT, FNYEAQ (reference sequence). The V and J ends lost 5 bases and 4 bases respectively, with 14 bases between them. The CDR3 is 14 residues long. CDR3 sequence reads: CASSPTSTGETQYF. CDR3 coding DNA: TGTGCCAGCAGCCCTACTAGCACTGGAGAGACCCAGTACTTC.

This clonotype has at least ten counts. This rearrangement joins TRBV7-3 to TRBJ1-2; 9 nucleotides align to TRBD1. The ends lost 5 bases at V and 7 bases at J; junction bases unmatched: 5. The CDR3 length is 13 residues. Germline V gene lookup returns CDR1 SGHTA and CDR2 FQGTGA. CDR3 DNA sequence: TGTGCCAGCAGCCCCGGGACAGGGTTTGGCTACACCTTC. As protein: CASSPGTGFGYTF.

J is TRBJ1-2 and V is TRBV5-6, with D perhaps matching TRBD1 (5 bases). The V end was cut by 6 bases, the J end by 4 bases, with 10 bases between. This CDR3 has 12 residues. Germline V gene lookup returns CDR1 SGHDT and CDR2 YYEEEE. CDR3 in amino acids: CASTFGAYGYTF. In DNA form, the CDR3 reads TGTGCCAGCACGTTTGGGGCCTATGGCTACACCTTC.